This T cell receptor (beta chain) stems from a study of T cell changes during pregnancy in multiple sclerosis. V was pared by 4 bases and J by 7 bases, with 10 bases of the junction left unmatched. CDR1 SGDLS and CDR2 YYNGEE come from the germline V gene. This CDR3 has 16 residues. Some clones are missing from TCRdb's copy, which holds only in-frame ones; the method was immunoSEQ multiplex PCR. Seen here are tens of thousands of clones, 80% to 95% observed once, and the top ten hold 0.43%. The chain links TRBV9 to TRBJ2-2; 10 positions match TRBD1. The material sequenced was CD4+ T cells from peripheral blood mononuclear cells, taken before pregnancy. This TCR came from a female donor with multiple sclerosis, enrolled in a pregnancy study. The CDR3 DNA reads TGTGCCAGCAGCTCGCGGGGGGACAGGGGTCACGGGGAGCTGTTTTTT. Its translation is CASSSRGDRGHGELFF.